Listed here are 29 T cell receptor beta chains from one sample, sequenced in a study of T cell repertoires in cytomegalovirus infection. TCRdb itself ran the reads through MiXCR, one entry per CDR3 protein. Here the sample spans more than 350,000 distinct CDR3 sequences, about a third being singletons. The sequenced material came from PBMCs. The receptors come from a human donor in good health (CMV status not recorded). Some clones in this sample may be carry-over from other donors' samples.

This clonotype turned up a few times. CDR3 region: CASSQDPGGSDEQFF. As DNA, the CDR3 is TGCGCCAGCAGCCAAGACCCAGGGGGGAGCGATGAGCAGTTCTTC. The chain recombines TRBV4-1 with TRBJ2-1, with D possibly TRBD1 on 7 matching bases. Trimming took 0 bases from V and 8 from J, leaving 14 bases between them. This CDR3 comprises 15 residues. Germline V CDR1 and CDR2: MGHRA, YSYEKL.

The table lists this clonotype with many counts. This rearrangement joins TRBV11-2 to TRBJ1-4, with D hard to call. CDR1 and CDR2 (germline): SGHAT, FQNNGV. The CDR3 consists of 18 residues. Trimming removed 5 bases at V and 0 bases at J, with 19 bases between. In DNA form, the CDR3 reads TGTGCCAGCAGCAAAACTGGGAGAGCGTTCGCAACTAATGAAAAACTGTTTTTT. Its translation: CASSKTGRAFATNEKLFF.

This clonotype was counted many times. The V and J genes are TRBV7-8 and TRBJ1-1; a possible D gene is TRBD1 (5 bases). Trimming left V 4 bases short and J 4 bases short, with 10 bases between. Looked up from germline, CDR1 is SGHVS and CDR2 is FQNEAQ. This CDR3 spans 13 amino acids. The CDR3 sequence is CASSSIGTTEAFF. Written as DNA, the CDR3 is TGTGCCAGCAGCTCGATAGGGACCACTGAAGCTTTCTTT.

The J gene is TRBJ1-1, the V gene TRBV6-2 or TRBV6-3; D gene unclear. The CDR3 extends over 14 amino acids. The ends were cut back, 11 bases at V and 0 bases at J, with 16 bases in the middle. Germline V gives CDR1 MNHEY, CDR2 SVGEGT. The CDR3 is CAATRERMNTEAFF. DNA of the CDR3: TGTGCCGCTACCCGGGAGAGGATGAACACTGAAGCTTTCTTT.

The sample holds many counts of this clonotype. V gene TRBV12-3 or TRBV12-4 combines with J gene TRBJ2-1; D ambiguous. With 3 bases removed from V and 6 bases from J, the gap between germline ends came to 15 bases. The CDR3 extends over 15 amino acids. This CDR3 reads CASSFNQKFVNEQFF. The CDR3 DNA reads TGTGCCAGCAGTTTCAACCAGAAATTCGTCAATGAGCAGTTCTTC.

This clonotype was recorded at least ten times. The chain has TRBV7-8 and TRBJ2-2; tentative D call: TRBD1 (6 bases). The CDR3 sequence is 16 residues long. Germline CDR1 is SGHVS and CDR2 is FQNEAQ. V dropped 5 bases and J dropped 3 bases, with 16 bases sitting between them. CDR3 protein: CASSPIYQGYTGELFF. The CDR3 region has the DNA TGTGCCAGCAGCCCGATATACCAGGGGTACACCGGGGAGCTGTTTTTT.

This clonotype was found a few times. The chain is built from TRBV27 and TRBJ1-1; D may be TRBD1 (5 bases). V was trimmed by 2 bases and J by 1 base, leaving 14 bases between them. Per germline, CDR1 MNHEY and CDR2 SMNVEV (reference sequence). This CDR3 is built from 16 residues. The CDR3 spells CASSLIRGTKNTEAFF. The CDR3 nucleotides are TGTGCCAGCAGTTTAATCCGGGGGACGAAGAACACTGAAGCTTTCTTT.

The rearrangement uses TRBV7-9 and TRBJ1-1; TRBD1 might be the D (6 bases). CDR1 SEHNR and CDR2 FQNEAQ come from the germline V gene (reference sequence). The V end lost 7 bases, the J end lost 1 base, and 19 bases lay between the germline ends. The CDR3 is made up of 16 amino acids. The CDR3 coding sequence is TGTGCCAGCACCTTCTTGGGGGCAGGGGAGAACACTGAAGCTTTCTTT. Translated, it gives CASTFLGAGENTEAFF.

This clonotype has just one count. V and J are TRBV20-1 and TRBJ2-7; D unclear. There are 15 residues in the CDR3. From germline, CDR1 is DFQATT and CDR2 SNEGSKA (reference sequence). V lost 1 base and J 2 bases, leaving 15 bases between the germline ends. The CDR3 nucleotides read TGCAGTGCTAGAGTTTCGGCTCCGGCGGCCTACGAGCAGTACTTC. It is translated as CSARVSAPAAYEQYF.

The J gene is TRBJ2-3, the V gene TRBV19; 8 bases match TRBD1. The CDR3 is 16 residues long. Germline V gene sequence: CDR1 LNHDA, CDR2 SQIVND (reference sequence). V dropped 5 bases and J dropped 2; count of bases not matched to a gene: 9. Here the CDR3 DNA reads TGTGCCAGTAGTGATGACAGGGGAAAGACCACAGATACGCAGTATTTT. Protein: CASSDDRGKTTDTQYF. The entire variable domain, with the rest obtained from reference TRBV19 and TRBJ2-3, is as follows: DGGITQSPKYLFRKEGQNVTLSCEQNLNHDAMYWYRQDPGQGLRLIYYSQIVNDFQKGDIAEGYSVSREKKESFPLTVTSAQKNPTAFYLCASSDDRGKTTDTQYFGPGTRLTVL.

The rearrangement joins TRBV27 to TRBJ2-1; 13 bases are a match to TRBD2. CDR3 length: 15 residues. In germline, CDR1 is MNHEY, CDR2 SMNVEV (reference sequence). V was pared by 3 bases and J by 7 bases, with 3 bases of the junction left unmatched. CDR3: CASSFGLAGVNEQFF. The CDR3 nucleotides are TGTGCCAGCAGTTTCGGACTAGCGGGGGTTAATGAGCAGTTCTTC.

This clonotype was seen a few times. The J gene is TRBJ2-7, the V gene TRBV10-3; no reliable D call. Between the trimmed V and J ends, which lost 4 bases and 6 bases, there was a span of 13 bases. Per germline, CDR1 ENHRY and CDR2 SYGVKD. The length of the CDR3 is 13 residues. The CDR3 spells CAISVTPRGEQYF. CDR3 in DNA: TGTGCCATCAGTGTGACCCCCAGAGGCGAGCAGTACTTC.

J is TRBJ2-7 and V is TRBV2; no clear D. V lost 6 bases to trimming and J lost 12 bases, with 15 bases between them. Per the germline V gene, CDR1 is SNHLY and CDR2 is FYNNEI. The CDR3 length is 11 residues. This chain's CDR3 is CASRGLERMYF. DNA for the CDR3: TGTGCCAGCAGAGGTCTCGAACGAATGTACTTC.

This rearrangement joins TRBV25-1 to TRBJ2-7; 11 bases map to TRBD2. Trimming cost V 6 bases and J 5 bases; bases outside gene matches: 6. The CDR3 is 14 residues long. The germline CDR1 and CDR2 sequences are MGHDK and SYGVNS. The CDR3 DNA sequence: TGTGCCAGCAGCGAACTAGCGGGGGACGACGAGCAGTACTTC. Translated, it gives CASSELAGDDEQYF.

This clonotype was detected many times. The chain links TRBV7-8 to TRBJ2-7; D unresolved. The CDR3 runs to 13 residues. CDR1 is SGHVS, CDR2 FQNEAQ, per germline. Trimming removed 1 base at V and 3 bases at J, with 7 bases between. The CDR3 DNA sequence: TGTGCCAGCAGCTTAGAGGGCGGCTACGAGCAGTACTTC. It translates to CASSLEGGYEQYF.

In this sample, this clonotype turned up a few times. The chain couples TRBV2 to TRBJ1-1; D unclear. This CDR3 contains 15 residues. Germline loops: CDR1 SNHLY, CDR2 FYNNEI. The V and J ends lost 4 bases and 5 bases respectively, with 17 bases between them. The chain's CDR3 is CASSVRKGYQTEAFF. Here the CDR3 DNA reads TGTGCCAGCAGTGTACGAAAGGGATATCAGACTGAAGCTTTCTTT.

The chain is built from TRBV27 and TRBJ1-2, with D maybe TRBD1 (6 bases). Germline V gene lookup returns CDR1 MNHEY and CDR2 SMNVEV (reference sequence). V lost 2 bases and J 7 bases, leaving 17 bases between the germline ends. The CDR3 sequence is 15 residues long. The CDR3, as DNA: TGTGCCAGCAGTTTAGTGCCGGGACACACTATTGGCTACACCTTC. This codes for CASSLVPGHTIGYTF.

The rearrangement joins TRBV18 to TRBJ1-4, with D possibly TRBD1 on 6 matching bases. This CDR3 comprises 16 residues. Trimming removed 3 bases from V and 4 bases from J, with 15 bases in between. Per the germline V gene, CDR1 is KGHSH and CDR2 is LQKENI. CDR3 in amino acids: CASSPRTEFLNEKLFF. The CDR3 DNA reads TGTGCCAGCTCACCGCGGACAGAGTTTCTTAATGAAAAACTGTTTTTT.

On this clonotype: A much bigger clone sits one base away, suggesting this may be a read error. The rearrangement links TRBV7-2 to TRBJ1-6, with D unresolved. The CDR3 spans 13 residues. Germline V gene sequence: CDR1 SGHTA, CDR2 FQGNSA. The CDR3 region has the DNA TGTTCCAGCAGCTTAGTCGATAATTCACCCCTCCACTTT. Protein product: CSSSLVDNSPLHF.

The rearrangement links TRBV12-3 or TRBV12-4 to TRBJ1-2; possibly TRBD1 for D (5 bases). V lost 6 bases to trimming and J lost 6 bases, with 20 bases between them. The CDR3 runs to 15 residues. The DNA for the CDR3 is TGTGCCAGCAGGTGTCGGGACGGGCTGGCGGATGGCTACACCTTC. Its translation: CASRCRDGLADGYTF.

In nucleotides, the CDR3 is TGTGCCAGATGGGGGCCCGGGACTAGCGGGGACAAACCTAGCACAGATACGCAGTATTTT. Protein product: CARWGPGTSGDKPSTDTQYF. V usage is TRBV6-1 and J usage is TRBJ2-3, with TRBD2 identical over 13 bases. Germline values: CDR1 MNHNS, CDR2 SASEGT. The CDR3 loop spans 20 amino acids. The junction had 18 bases not matched to a gene; V was cut back by 9 bases and J by 0 bases.

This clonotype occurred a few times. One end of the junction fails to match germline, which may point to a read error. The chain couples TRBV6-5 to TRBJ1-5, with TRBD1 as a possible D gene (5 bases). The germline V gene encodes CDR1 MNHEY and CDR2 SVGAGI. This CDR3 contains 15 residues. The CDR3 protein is CASSNSGTREQPQHF. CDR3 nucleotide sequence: TGTGCCAGCAGTAACTCCGGGACCCGCGAGCAGCCCCAGCATTTT.

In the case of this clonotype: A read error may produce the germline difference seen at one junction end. CDR3 DNA: TGTGCCACAAATGAGGGTGCCACTGAAGATTTCTTT. Translating gives CATNEGATEDFF. The J gene is TRBJ1-1, the V gene TRBV28; D uncertain. Germline assignment: CDR1 MDHEN and CDR2 SYDVKM. This CDR3 spans 12 amino acids.

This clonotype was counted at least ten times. Here the CDR3 reads CASSLKGAATEAFF. The CDR3 nucleotides are TGTGCCAGCAGTTTAAAGGGAGCCGCCACTGAAGCTTTCTTT. V usage is TRBV12-3 or TRBV12-4 and J usage is TRBJ1-1; D not certain. V gave up 2 bases and J gave up 4 bases, with 11 bases separating them. This CDR3 spans 14 amino acids.

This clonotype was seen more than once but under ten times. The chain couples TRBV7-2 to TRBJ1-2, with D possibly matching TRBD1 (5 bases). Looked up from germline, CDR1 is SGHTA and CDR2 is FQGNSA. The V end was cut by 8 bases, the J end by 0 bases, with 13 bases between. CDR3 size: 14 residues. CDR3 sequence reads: CASAGGGSNYGYTF. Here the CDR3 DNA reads TGTGCCAGCGCCGGGGGGGGATCTAACTATGGCTACACCTTC. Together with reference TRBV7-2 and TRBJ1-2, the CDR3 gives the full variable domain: GAGVSQSPSNKVTEKGKDVELRCDPISGHTALYWYRQSLGQGLEFLIYFQGNSAPDKSGLPSDRFSAERTGGSVSTLTIQRTQQEDSAVYLCASAGGGSNYGYTFGSGTRLTVV.

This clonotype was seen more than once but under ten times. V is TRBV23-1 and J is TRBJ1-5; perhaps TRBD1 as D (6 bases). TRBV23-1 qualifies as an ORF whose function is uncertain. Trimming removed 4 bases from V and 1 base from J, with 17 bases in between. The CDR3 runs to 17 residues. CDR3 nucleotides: TGCGCCAGCAGTCCGAGCGAGGGGGGCGGAAGCAATCAGCCCCAGCATTTT. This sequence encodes CASSPSEGGGSNQPQHF.

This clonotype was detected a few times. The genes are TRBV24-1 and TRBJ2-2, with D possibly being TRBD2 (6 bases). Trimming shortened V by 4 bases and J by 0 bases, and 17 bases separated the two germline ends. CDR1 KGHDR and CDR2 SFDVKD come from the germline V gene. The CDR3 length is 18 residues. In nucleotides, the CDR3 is TGTGCCACCAGTGACCAGGAAATTAGCGGCGCGAACACCGGGGAGCTGTTTTTT. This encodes CATSDQEISGANTGELFF.

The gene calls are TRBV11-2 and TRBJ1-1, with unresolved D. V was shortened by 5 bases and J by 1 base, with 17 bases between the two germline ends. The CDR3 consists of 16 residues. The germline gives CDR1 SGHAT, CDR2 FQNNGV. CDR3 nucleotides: TGTGCCAGCAGCCCCCAATACAGTCTGAGGAACACTGAAGCTTTCTTT. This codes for CASSPQYSLRNTEAFF.

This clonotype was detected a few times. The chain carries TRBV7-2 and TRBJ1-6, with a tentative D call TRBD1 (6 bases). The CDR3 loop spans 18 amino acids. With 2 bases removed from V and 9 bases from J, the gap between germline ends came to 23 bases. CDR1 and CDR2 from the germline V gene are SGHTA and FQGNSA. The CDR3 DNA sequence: TGTGCCAGCAGCTTAAGTTTGTGGGGGCGCGGAATGGTTTCACCCCTCCACTTT. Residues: CASSLSLWGRGMVSPLHF.